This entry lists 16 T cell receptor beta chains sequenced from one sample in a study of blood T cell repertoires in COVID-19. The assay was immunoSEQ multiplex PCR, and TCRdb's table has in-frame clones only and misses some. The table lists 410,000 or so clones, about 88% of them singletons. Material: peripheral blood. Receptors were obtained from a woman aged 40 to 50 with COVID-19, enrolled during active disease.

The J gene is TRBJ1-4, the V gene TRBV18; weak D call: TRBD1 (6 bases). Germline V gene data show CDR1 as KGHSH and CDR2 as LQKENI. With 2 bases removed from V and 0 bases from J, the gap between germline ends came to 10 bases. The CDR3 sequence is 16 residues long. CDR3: CASSPGQTTTNEKLFF. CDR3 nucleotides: TGTGCCAGCTCACCAGGACAGACTACAACTAATGAAAAACTGTTTTTT.

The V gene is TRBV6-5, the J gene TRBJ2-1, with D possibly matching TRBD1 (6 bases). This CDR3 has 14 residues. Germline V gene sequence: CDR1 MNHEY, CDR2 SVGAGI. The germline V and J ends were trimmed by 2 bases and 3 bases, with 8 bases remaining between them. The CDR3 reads CASSYEGVYNEQFF. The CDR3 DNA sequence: TGTGCCAGCAGTTACGAGGGGGTCTACAATGAGCAGTTCTTC.

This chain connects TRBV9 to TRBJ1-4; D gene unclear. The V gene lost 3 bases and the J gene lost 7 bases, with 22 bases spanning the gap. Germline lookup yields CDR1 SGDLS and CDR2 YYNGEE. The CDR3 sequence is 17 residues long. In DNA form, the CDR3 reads TGTGCCAGCAGCGGGGCACCCGGAATCGTGGGCCTTGAAAAACTGTTTTTT. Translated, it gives CASSGAPGIVGLEKLFF.

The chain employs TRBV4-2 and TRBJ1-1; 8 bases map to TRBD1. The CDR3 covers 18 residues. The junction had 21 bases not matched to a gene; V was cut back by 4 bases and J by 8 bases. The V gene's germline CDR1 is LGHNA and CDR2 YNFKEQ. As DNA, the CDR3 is TGTGCCAGCAGCCCGCCATCGGACAGGGAGGAATGGCCCAAGGAAGCTTTCTTT. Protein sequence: CASSPPSDREEWPKEAFF.

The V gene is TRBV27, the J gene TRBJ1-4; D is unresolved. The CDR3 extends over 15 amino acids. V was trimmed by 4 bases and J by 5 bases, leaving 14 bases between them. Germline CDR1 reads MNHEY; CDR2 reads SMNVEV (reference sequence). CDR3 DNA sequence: TGTGCCAGCAGTTCCCTCCGGGGAATAAATGAAAAACTGTTTTTT. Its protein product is CASSSLRGINEKLFF.

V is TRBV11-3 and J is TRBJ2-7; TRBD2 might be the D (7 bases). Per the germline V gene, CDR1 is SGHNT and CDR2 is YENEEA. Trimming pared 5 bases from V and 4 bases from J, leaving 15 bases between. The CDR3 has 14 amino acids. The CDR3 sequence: CASSSGTPDYEQYF. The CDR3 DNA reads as TGTGCCAGCAGCAGCGGGACACCCGATTACGAGCAGTACTTC.

The CDR3 loop reads CASSLDLARVLRTGELFF. The CDR3 DNA reads TGTGCCAGCAGCTTAGATCTGGCCCGGGTACTTCGCACCGGGGAGCTGTTTTTT. V and J are TRBV11-2 and TRBJ2-2; no definite D call. V was clipped by 0 bases and J by 4 bases, with 18 bases between them. The germline V gene has CDR1 SGHAT and CDR2 FQNNGV. CDR3 length: 18 amino acids. Variable domain in full (rest from reference TRBV11-2 and TRBJ2-2): EAGVAQSPRYKIIEKRQSVAFWCNPISGHATLYWYQQILGQGPKLLIQFQNNGVVDDSQLPKDRFSAERLKGVDSTLKIQPAKLEDSAVYLCASSLDLARVLRTGELFFGEGSRLTVL.

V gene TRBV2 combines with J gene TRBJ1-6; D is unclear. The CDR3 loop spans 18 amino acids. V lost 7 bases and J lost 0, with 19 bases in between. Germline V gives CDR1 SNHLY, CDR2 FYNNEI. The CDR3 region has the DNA TGTGCCAGCATCATAAAGGGCGGGTGGAGCTCCTATAATTCACCCCTCCACTTT. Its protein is CASIIKGGWSSYNSPLHF.

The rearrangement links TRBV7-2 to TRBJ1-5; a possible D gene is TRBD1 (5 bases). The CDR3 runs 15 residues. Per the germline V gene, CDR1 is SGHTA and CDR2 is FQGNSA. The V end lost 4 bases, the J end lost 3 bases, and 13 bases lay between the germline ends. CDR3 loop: CASSSGSGINQPQHF. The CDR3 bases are TGTGCCAGCAGCTCAGGCTCAGGGATCAATCAGCCCCAGCATTTT.

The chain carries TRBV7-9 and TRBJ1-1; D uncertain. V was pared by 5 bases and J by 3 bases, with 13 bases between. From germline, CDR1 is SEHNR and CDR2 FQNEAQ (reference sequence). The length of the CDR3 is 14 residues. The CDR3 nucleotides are TGTGCCAGCAGCCGGGTTGATGAGGACACTGAAGCTTTCTTT. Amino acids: CASSRVDEDTEAFF. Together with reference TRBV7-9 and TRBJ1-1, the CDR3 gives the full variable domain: DTGVSQNPRHKITKRGQNVTFRCDPISEHNRLYWYRQTLGQGPEFLTYFQNEAQLEKSRLLSDRFSAERPKGSFSTLEIQRTEQGDSAMYLCASSRVDEDTEAFFGQGTRLTVV.

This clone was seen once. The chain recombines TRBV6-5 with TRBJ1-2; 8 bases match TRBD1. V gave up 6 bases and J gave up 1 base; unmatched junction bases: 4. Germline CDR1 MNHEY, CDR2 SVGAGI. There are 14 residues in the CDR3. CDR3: CASRATGVNYGYTF. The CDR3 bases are TGTGCCAGCAGAGCGACAGGGGTTAACTATGGCTACACCTTC.

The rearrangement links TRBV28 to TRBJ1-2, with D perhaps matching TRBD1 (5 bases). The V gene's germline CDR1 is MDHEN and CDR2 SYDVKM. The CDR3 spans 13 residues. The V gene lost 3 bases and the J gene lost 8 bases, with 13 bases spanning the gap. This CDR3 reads CASSLGGQGGYTF. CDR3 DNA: TGTGCCAGCAGTTTGGGAGGGCAGGGAGGCTACACCTTC.

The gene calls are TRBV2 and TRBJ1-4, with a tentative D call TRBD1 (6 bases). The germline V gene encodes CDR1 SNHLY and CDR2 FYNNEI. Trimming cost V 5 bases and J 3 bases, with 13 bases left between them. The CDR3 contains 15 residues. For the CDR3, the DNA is TGTGCCAGCAGTACCACCTCAGGGGCTAATGAAAAACTGTTTTTT. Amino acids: CASSTTSGANEKLFF.

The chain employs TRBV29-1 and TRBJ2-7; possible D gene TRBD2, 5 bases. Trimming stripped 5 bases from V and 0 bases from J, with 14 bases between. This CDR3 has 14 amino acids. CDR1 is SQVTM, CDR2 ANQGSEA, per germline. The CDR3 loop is CSVLPPGSSYEQYF. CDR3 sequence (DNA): TGCAGCGTTTTACCCCCTGGGAGCTCCTACGAGCAGTACTTC.

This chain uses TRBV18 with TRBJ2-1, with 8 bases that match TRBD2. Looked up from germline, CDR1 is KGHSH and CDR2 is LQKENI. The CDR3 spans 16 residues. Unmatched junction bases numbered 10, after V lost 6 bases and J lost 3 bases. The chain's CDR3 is CASSSLGAGDYNEQFF. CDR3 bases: TGTGCCAGCTCGTCCCTAGGAGCGGGAGACTACAATGAGCAGTTCTTC.

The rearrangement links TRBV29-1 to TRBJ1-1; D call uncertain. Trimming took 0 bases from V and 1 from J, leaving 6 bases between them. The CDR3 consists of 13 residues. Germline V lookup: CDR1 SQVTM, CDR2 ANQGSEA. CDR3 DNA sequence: TGCAGCGTTGAAGATCACAGGAACACTGAAGCTTTCTTT. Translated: CSVEDHRNTEAFF.